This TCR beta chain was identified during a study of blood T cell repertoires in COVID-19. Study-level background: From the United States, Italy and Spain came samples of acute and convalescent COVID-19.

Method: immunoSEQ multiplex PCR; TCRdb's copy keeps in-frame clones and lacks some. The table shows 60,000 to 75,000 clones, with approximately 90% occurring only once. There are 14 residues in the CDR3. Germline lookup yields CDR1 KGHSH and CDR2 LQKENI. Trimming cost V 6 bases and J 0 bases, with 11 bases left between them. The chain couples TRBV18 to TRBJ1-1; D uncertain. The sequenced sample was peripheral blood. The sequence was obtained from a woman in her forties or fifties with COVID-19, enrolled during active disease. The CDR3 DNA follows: TGTGCCAGCTCCAGATGGGAGGTGAACACTGAAGCTTTCTTT. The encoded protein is CASSRWEVNTEAFF.